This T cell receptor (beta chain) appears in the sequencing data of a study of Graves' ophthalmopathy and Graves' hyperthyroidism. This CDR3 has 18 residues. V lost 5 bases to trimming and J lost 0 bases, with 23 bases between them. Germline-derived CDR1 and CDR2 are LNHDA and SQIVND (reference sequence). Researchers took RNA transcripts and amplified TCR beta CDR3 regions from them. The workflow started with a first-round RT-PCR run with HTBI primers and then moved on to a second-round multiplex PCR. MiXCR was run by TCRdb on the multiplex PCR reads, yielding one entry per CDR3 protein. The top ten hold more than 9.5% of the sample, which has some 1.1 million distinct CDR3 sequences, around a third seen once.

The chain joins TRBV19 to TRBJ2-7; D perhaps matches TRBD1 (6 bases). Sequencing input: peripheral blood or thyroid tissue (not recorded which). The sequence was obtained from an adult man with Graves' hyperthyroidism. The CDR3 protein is CASSSPVPDRPFSYEQYF. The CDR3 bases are TGTGCCAGTAGTTCACCCGTACCAGACAGGCCATTCTCCTACGAGCAGTACTTC.